The rows below give T cell receptor beta chains drawn from one sample of a study of Ad26.COV2.S vaccination and SARS-CoV-2 variants. Assay used: immunoSEQ multiplex PCR; TCRdb lists only in-frame clones, some missing. The repertoire holds almost 400,000 clones, with around nine tenths as singletons. The source material was peripheral blood, sampled in a trial of Ad26.COV2.S vaccine versus placebo. These receptors originate from a person aged 18-60 years who received the Ad26.COV2.S COVID-19 vaccine or a placebo. Both conserved end residues are part of each CDR3. D genes are given only for firm matches. The size field is filled for only some rows; it gives once, few, many or a size class.

d_gene	v_gene	j_gene	abundance	CDR3nt	CDR3aa
TRBD2	TRBV11-2	TRBJ2-3	.	TGTGCCACCGGGGAGGGGAAAAGCACAGATACGCAGTATTTT	CATGEGKSTDTQYF
TRBD1	TRBV15	TRBJ2-5	.	TGTGCCACCAGCAGAGGAGGGGGCGGAGAGACCCAGTACTTC	CATSRGGGGETQYF
TRBD2	TRBV6-5	TRBJ2-1	few	TGTGCCAGCAGTTACACCGGGACTAGCGTGGACAATGAGCAGTTCTTC	CASSYTGTSVDNEQFF
.	TRBV27	TRBJ2-1	few	TGTGCCAGCAGTTACCCACCAGGGGCCACCTACAATGAGCAGTTCTTC	CASSYPPGATYNEQFF
.	TRBV5-4	TRBJ1-2	once	TGTGCCAGCAGCTTGTGGAGGGACTATGGCTACACCTTC	CASSLWRDYGYTF
TRBD2	TRBV2	TRBJ2-1	.	TGTGCCAGCAGTACTCGGGACGTAGGACTAGCGGCTTACAATGAGCAGTTCTTC	CASSTRDVGLAAYNEQFF
.	TRBV11-2	TRBJ2-5	.	TGTGCCAGCAGCTTAGATCGGGAGACCCAGTACTTC	CASSLDRETQYF
.	TRBV4-3	TRBJ1-1	.	TGCGCCAGCAGCCACGATCGGCTAAACACTGAAGCTTTCTTT	CASSHDRLNTEAFF
.	TRBV2	TRBJ1-2	.	TGTGCCAGCAGCCCCGAATCTAACTATGGCTACACCTTC	CASSPESNYGYTF
TRBD2	TRBV19	TRBJ2-1	.	TGTGCCAGTACCCCCGGGCGGGGGGACGGATACAATGAGCAGTTCTTC	CASTPGRGDGYNEQFF
.	TRBV19	TRBJ1-5	.	TGTGCCAGTAGTTGGGACCGGGAGAGGCCCCAGCATTTT	CASSWDRERPQHF
.	TRBV19	TRBJ2-7	few	TGTGCCAGTAGTATAGGGCAGGGGCCCAACGAGCAGTACTTC	CASSIGQGPNEQYF
TRBD1	TRBV4-3	TRBJ2-3	.	TGCGCCAGCAGCCAAGGTGTACAGGGGCGGGATACGCAGTATTTT	CASSQGVQGRDTQYF
TRBD1	TRBV27	TRBJ1-1	.	TGTGCCAGCAGTGTCAGGGGGCGTACTGAAGCTTTCTTT	CASSVRGRTEAFF